Shown below are 2 T cell receptor beta chains from a single sample sequenced in a study of CD8 T cells in Susac syndrome. The RNA, about 0.45 to 1 ug, was put through reverse transcription using random hexamers. TCRdb re-derived calls from the immunoSEQ multiplex PCR reads in MiXCR, one entry per CDR3 protein. The sample contains some 300,000 distinct CDR3 sequences, 70% to 90% of which appear only once. Source material: CD8+ T cells from PBMCs. The source of these receptors is a human donor with multiple sclerosis.

This clonotype was counted once. The rearrangement links TRBV13 to TRBJ1-1; 8 bases line up with TRBD1. The CDR3 loop spans 16 amino acids. J lost 4 bases, V lost 3 bases, and 10 bases had no gene match. Germline V gene sequence: CDR1 PRHDT, CDR2 FYEKMQ (reference sequence). In DNA, the CDR3 is TGTGCCAGCAGCTTCGACAGGGGAGCCTCGAGCACTGAAGCTTTCTTT. Its protein product is CASSFDRGASSTEAFF.

The chain uses TRBV27 and TRBJ2-7; tentative D call: TRBD2 (5 bases). The germline gives CDR1 MNHEY, CDR2 SMNVEV (reference sequence). Trimming shortened V by 6 bases and J by 0 bases, and 12 bases separated the two germline ends. The CDR3 spans 14 residues. The CDR3 DNA follows: TGTGCCAGCAGCTGGGGTAGCGACTCCTACGAGCAGTACTTC. Protein sequence: CASSWGSDSYEQYF.